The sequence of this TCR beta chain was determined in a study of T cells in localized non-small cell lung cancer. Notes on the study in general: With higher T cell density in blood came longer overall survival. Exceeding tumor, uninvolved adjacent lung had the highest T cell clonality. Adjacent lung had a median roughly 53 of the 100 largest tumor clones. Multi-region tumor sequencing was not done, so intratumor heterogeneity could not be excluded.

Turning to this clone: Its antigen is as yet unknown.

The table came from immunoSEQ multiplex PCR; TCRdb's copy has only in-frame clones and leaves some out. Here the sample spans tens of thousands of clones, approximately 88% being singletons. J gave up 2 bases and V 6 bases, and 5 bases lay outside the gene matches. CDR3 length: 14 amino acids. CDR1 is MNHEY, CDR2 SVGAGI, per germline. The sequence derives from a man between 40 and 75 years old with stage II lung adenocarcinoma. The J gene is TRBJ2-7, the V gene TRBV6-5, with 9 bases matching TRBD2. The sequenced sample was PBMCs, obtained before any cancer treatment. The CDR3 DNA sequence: TGTGCCAGCAGGCCAGCGGGAGGACCCTACGAGCAGTACTTC. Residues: CASRPAGGPYEQYF.